One and the same sample provided the 9 T cell receptor beta chains below, sequenced in a study of blood T cell repertoires in COVID-19. Only in-frame clones appear in the TCRdb table, and some are missing; sequencing was by immunoSEQ multiplex PCR. This table has fewer than 200,000 clones, roughly 76% appearing once. The sequenced sample consisted of peripheral blood. The receptors derive from a woman of 80 years or more with COVID-19, enrolled during active disease.

This clone has only a few counts. The V call is TRBV16, the J call TRBJ1-5, with 9 bases identical to TRBD1. The germline gives CDR1 KGHSY, CDR2 FQNENV. This CDR3 comprises 20 residues. V gave up 2 bases and J gave up 7 bases; unmatched junction bases: 21. The CDR3 nucleotides are TGTGCCAGCAGCCAACTAGGGTCCCCGGACAGGGGAAGGGTATTCCAGCCCCAGCATTTT. Translation: CASSQLGSPDRGRVFQPQHF. The full variable domain, with the rest looked up from reference TRBV16 and TRBJ1-5, is GEEVAQTPKHLVRGEGQKAKLYCAPIKGHSYVFWYQQVLKNEFKFLISFQNENVFDETGMPKERFSAKCLPNSPCSLEIQATKLEDSAVYFCASSQLGSPDRGRVFQPQHFGDGTRLSIL.

V usage is TRBV5-4 and J usage is TRBJ1-1, with D possibly TRBD1 on 5 matching bases. CDR1 SGHNT and CDR2 YYREEE come from the germline V gene (reference sequence). This CDR3 region has 15 residues. V was clipped by 4 bases and J by 3 bases, with 16 bases between them. The CDR3 sequence: CASSSKMRGDTEAFF. CDR3 in DNA: TGTGCCAGCAGCAGCAAAATGCGGGGGGACACTGAAGCTTTCTTT. Looking up the rest from reference TRBV5-4 and TRBJ1-1 gives the full variable domain: ETGVTQSPTHLIKTRGQQVTLRCSSQSGHNTVSWYQQALGQGPQFIFQYYREEENGRGNFPPRFSGLQFPNYSSELNVNALELDDSALYLCASSSKMRGDTEAFFGQGTRLTVV.

The chain joins TRBV7-9 to TRBJ2-3, with 10 bases that match TRBD2. Per the germline V gene, CDR1 is SEHNR and CDR2 is FQNEAQ (reference sequence). Unmatched junction bases numbered 3, after V lost 1 base and J lost 5 bases. The CDR3 runs 15 residues. The CDR3 DNA reads TGTGCCAGCAGCTTAGGACTAGCGGGCTTAGATACGCAGTATTTT. Amino acid sequence: CASSLGLAGLDTQYF.

The chain is built from TRBV11-3 and TRBJ2-3, with 8 bases that match TRBD2. V dropped 0 bases and J dropped 8; count of bases not matched to a gene: 10. CDR1 SGHNT and CDR2 YENEEA come from the germline V gene. The CDR3 is 16 amino acids. This CDR3 reads CASSLDHAGGRGTQYF. In DNA form, the CDR3 reads TGTGCCAGCAGCTTAGACCACGCGGGGGGCCGGGGTACGCAGTATTTT. Full variable domain (outside the CDR3, taken from reference TRBV11-3 and TRBJ2-3): EAGVVQSPRYKIIEKKQPVAFWCNPISGHNTLYWYLQNLGQGPELLIRYENEEAVDDSQLPKDRFSAERLKGVDSTLKIQPAELGDSAVYLCASSLDHAGGRGTQYFGPGTRLTVL.

This chain uses TRBV4-1 with TRBJ2-1, with D possibly being TRBD2 (6 bases). The CDR3 loop spans 19 amino acids. V was cut by 1 base and J by 4 bases, with 23 bases left in between. Germline CDR1 and CDR2: MGHRA and YSYEKL. CDR3 sequence: CASSQGVLRRDAGYNEQFF. The CDR3 region has the DNA TGCGCCAGCAGCCAAGGTGTCCTTCGGCGGGACGCCGGATACAATGAGCAGTTCTTC.

This chain links TRBV10-3 with TRBJ2-7, with 11 nucleotides matching TRBD2. The length of the CDR3 is 15 residues. CDR1 is ENHRY and CDR2 is SYGVKD in the germline V gene. Germline trimming cut 4 bases from V and 6 bases from J; bases unmatched to any gene: 8. The CDR3 DNA sequence: TGTGCCATCAGTGGGTCGACTAGCGGGACGGGCGAGCAGTACTTC. This translates into CAISGSTSGTGEQYF.

This chain uses TRBV19 with TRBJ1-5; TRBD1 matches 8 bases. From germline, CDR1 is LNHDA and CDR2 SQIVND (reference sequence). The CDR3 runs to 14 residues. V was clipped by 5 bases and J by 4 bases; unmatched bases: 4. The CDR3 DNA is TGTGCCAGTAGTCGAGACAGGGGTAATCAGCCCCAGCATTTT. The encoded protein is CASSRDRGNQPQHF.

J is TRBJ1-2 and V is TRBV5-1, with 7 bases aligning to TRBD1. The CDR3 runs 15 residues. The junction had 12 bases not matched to a gene; V was cut back by 4 bases and J by 6 bases. Germline CDR1 and CDR2: SGHRS and YFSETQ. CDR3 sequence: CASSRGQAAFDGYTF. The CDR3 DNA sequence: TGCGCCAGCAGCCGCGGACAGGCAGCTTTTGATGGCTACACCTTC. The full variable domain, with the rest looked up from reference TRBV5-1 and TRBJ1-2, is KAGVTQTPRYLIKTRGQQVTLSCSPISGHRSVSWYQQTPGQGLQFLFEYFSETQRNKGNFPGRFSGRQFSNSRSEMNVSTLELGDSALYLCASSRGQAAFDGYTFGSGTRLTVV.

V and J are TRBV9 and TRBJ2-3; TRBD1 might be the D (6 bases). CDR1 is SGDLS and CDR2 is YYNGEE in the germline V gene. V lost 2 bases, J lost 4 bases, and 20 bases lay in between. There are 17 residues in the CDR3. As DNA, the CDR3 is TGTGCCAGCAGCGTCGGTATGGGGGCGTCAGTTCCAGATACGCAGTATTTT. Its protein product is CASSVGMGASVPDTQYF.